This T cell receptor beta chain appears in the sequencing data of a study of blood T cell repertoires in COVID-19. Turning to the study itself: Some COVID-19 samples were acute and others convalescent; all came from the United States, Italy and Spain.

The Seattle patients joined while their infection was active and were tracked longitudinally afterward. Per germline, CDR1 ENHRY and CDR2 SYGVKD. V was pared by 3 bases and J by 12 bases, with 9 bases between. There are 11 residues in the CDR3. Original handling: The authors estimated nucleated cell counts from reference gene primer amplification. Measured with immunoSEQ multiplex PCR; TCRdb has only the in-frame clones, and not every one. The DNA was the basis for D and trimming; V, J and clone size are from that table. The sample contains about 130,000 clones, about 70% of which appear only once. Input material: peripheral blood. This TCR came from a man older than 75 with COVID-19, enrolled during active disease. V and J are TRBV10-3 and TRBJ2-1, with D perhaps matching TRBD2 (5 bases). For the CDR3, the DNA is TGTGCCATCAGTGAAGGTGGAGGGCAGTTCTTC. This encodes CAISEGGGQFF.